These T cell receptor beta chains were read from a single sample in a study of identifying expanded T cells in peripheral blood. Using immunoSEQ multiplex PCR, the repertoire was profiled, and TCRdb retains in-frame clones only, with some absent. This table has about 81,000 clones, 65% to 85% appearing once. Sequencing was performed on blood. The receptors originated from a person aged 18 to 69 in good health. CDR3s include the opening cysteine and the closing phenylalanine or tryptophan.

v_gene	len	j_gene	CDR3aa
TRBV28	11	TRBJ2-7	CASSLVREQYF
TRBV28	11	TRBJ2-2	CAAAYTGELFF
TRBV9	16	TRBJ2-3	CASSVFREGFTDTQYF
TRBV7-9	16	TRBJ2-2	CASPINGGFKTGELFF
TRBV4-3	17	TRBJ2-7	CASSQDRAGLGSYEQYF
TRBV4-3	15	TRBJ2-3	CASSQESGTPRTQYF
TRBV29-1	13	TRBJ1-1	CSVEDRGNTEAFF
TRBV23-1	17	TRBJ1-5	CASSQFQEGGSNQPQHF
TRBV12-5	16	TRBJ2-2	CASGLLRDANTGELFF
TRBV11-2	16	TRBJ1-2	CASSLEQIGPLVGYTF